Sequencing of this T cell receptor beta chain was carried out in a study of human T cells and chemical hapten exposure. The study, taken as a whole, reports: Following DPC sensitization, TCRs present above 1 in 1000 frequency showed no change.

In its sample, this clonotype was seen many times. Its matching antigen is unknown. TCRdb processed the RACE reads anew with MiXCR; each CDR3 protein has one entry. The sample lists around 350,000 distinct CDR3 sequences; roughly 6% were seen once. Time point here: pre-sensitization, week 0. The sample's treatment: therapeutic diphenylcyclopropenone sensitization with weekly scalp DPC. Blood collection took place prior to placing each patch test. The source of this sequence is a woman between 18 and 30 years old with alopecia areata. Some clones in this sample may be carry-over from other donors' samples. The sequenced sample was whole blood, obtained in connection with sensitization to the hapten diphenylcyclopropenone (DPC).

The chain's CDR3 is CATSDLSTDTQYF. DNA of the CDR3: TGTGCCACCAGTGATTTAAGCACAGATACGCAGTATTTT. The chain uses TRBV24-1 and TRBJ2-3; D gene uncertain. Looked up from germline, CDR1 is KGHDR and CDR2 is SFDVKD. The V gene lost 1 base and the J gene lost 0 bases, with 1 base spanning the gap. This CDR3 region has 13 residues.